What follows describes a single TCR beta chain. Assay used: immunoSEQ multiplex PCR; TCRdb lists only in-frame clones, some missing. The data show 300,000 to 350,000 clones, with 75% to 90% seen just once and around 5% held by the top ten. The source of the sample is a study of blood T cell repertoires in COVID-19. This CDR3 has 17 amino acids. Germline V gene lookup returns CDR1 MDHEN and CDR2 SYDVKM. V gave up 7 bases and J gave up 4 bases; unmatched junction bases: 14. The receptor comes from a man between 25 and 39 years old who had recovered from COVID-19. Sequencing was carried out using PBMCs or T cells enriched from blood (not recorded which). This chain joins TRBV28 and TRBJ2-2, with 8 bases matching TRBD1. CDR3 region: CASITTTGGLSTGELFF. The CDR3 DNA reads as TGTGCCAGCATCACTACTACAGGGGGGCTTAGCACCGGGGAGCTGTTTTTT. The whole variable domain, remainder taken from reference TRBV28 and TRBJ2-2, is DVKVTQSSRYLVKRTGEKVFLECVQDMDHENMFWYRQDPGLGLRLIYFSYDVKMKEKGDIPEGYSVSREKKERFSLILESASTNQTSMYLCASITTTGGLSTGELFFGEGSRLTVL.